The 4 T cell receptor beta chains listed next were all sequenced from one sample in a study of cytomegalovirus exposure and HLA in healthy donors. The method was immunoSEQ multiplex PCR; TCRdb's version includes in-frame clones alone and lacks a portion of them. Of more than 45,000 clones in the sample, roughly nine tenths were seen once. Sample: PBMCs. The receptors derive from a woman aged 18-35 years in good health and CMV-seronegative.

J is TRBJ1-1 and V is TRBV5-5, with D possibly matching TRBD1 (6 bases). The ends were cut back, 1 base at V and 4 bases at J, with 20 bases in the middle. CDR1 is SGHKS, CDR2 YYEKEE, per germline (reference sequence). This CDR3 region has 17 residues. CDR3 sequence: CASSLRGANRAGTEAFF. CDR3 bases: TGTGCCAGCAGCTTGCGGGGGGCCAACCGGGCTGGCACTGAAGCTTTCTTT.

The table lists this clone with a few counts. The CDR3, as DNA: TGCGCCAGCAGCCAAGAGAGCAATCCCTCACCCCTCCACTTT. Its translation is CASSQESNPSPLHF. The gene calls are TRBV4-1 and TRBJ1-6; D remains unclear. Germline lookup yields CDR1 MGHRA and CDR2 YSYEKL. V lost 0 bases and J lost 10, with 10 bases in between. The length of the CDR3 is 14 residues.

V and J are TRBV25-1 and TRBJ1-1, with D uncertain. This CDR3 is 15 amino acids long. Germline V lookup: CDR1 MGHDK, CDR2 SYGVNS. Deletions cut 1 base from V and 4 bases from J, with 13 bases between. CDR3 sequence reads: CASSESPGGGTEAFF. The CDR3 DNA sequence: TGTGCCAGCAGTGAATCCCCAGGCGGAGGCACTGAAGCTTTCTTT.

This chain uses TRBV13 with TRBJ2-5; D may be TRBD2 (5 bases). This CDR3 comprises 13 residues. Between the trimmed V and J ends, which lost 4 bases and 2 bases, there was a span of 8 bases. Looked up from germline, CDR1 is PRHDT and CDR2 is FYEKMQ (reference sequence). CDR3 residues: CASSSGSQETQYF. DNA of the CDR3: TGTGCCAGCAGCTCGGGGAGTCAAGAGACCCAGTACTTC.